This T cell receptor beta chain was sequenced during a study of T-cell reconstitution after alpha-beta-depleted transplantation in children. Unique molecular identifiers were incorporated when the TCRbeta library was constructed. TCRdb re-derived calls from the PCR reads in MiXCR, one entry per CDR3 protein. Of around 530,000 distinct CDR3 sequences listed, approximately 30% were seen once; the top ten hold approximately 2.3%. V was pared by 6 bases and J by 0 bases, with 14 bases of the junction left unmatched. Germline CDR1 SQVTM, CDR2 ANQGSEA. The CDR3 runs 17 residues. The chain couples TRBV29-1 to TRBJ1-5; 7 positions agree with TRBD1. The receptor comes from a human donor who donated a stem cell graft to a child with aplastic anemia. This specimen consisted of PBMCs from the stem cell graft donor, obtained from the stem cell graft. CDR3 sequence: CSVVAGGLGISNQPQHF. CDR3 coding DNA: TGCAGCGTAGTTGCAGGGGGATTGGGTATTAGCAATCAGCCCCAGCATTTT.